This TCR beta chain emerged from a study of blood T cell repertoires in COVID-19. Study details: The United States, Italy and Spain were the sources of the acute and convalescent COVID-19 samples.

This CDR3 is 14 amino acids long. Germline V gives CDR1 SQVTM, CDR2 ANQGSEA. Trimming stripped 1 base from V and 7 bases from J, with 13 bases between. In the authors' workflow: Estimation of nucleated cell counts relied on the amplification of reference gene primers. Here immunoSEQ multiplex PCR was the method, and the copy in TCRdb shows in-frame clones only, minus some. Clonal size and the V and J genes are those of that table, whereas D and trimming came from the DNA. The data hold about 330,000 clones, with approximately 89% observed a single time. Sequences were obtained from PBMCs or T cells enriched from blood (not recorded which). This TCR came from a young man who had recovered from COVID-19. The V gene is TRBV29-1, the J gene TRBJ1-4, with a weak D call TRBD1 (6 bases). CDR3 region: CSVEAVGAGEKLFF. CDR3 coding DNA: TGCAGCGTTGAAGCGGTGGGGGCGGGTGAAAAACTGTTTTTT.